This T cell receptor beta chain is from a study of T-cell memory formation after mild COVID-19. The V end lost 2 bases, the J end lost 3 bases, and 15 bases lay between the germline ends. The V gene's germline CDR1 is MNHEY and CDR2 SVGEGT. The CDR3 loop spans 16 amino acids. TCRdb reprocessed the 5' RACE reads via MiXCR and lists one record per CDR3 protein. The sample lists about 160,000 distinct CDR3 sequences, roughly 28% occurring once. Sequenced: PBMCs or a T cell subset sorted from them (not recorded which). This TCR was recovered from an adult woman who had mild COVID-19 (a few samples of this study predate the infection). Cell type and time point are not known. V and J are TRBV6-2 or TRBV6-3 and TRBJ2-3, with unresolved D. The CDR3 coding sequence is TGTGCCAGCAGTTACGAGATGGCGAAGGGAACAGATACGCAGTATTTT. Protein sequence: CASSYEMAKGTDTQYF.